This paragraph reports one TCR beta chain. The antigen is undetermined. These data originate in a study of spatial heterogeneity in lung cancer. Deletions cut 4 bases from V and 6 bases from J, with 14 bases between. The CDR3 runs 14 residues. Per the germline V gene, CDR1 is SGHAT and CDR2 is FQNNGV. TCRdb recomputed calls from the 5' RACE reads with MiXCR, one row per CDR3 protein. The table shows 2,800 or so distinct CDR3 sequences, with under 55% occurring only once. Whole-study findings and limits: Tumors with more nonsynonymous mutations had more expanded intratumoral alpha and beta TCRs.

Described time point: sample taken at primary tumor resection. The input for sequencing was lung tumor tissue, taken at surgery. The TCR sequence derives from a male donor with early-stage non-small cell lung cancer. The chain is built from TRBV11-2 and TRBJ2-3, with D unclear. Written as DNA, the CDR3 is TGTGCCAGCAGCTATCAGGTGCTCGGGGATACGCAGTATTTT. Amino acids: CASSYQVLGDTQYF.